Each of the 18 T cell receptor beta chains below was sequenced from the same sample in a study of cytomegalovirus exposure and HLA in healthy donors. Primers for the PCR totalled 60 Vbeta and 13 Jbeta. TCRdb keeps only in-frame clones here, not all; method: immunoSEQ multiplex PCR. The table lists fewer than 90,000 clones, 75% to 80% of them singletons, with 3.7% in the top ten. Input material: PBMCs. These receptors all stem from a man younger than 40 in good health and CMV-seronegative.

Only one count was recorded for this clone. The rearrangement links TRBV6-1 to TRBJ2-1; 10 bases line up with TRBD2. Unmatched junction bases numbered 8, after V lost 9 bases and J lost 3 bases. Germline CDR1 is MNHNS and CDR2 is SASEGT. There are 15 residues in the CDR3. The CDR3 DNA reads TGTGCCAGTGTTTTGGCTAGCGGGGGCTACAATGAGCAGTTCTTC. This codes for CASVLASGGYNEQFF.

The chain links TRBV6-5 to TRBJ1-2, with 7 nucleotides matching TRBD1. CDR1 is MNHEY, CDR2 SVGAGI, per germline. With V trimmed by 0 bases and J by 6 bases, 1 base remained unmatched. The CDR3 length is 13 residues. CDR3 in amino acids: CASSYSTGNGYTF. For the CDR3, the DNA is TGTGCCAGCAGTTACTCGACAGGGAATGGCTACACCTTC.

The V gene is TRBV2, the J gene TRBJ1-2; the match to TRBD1 covers 9 bases. This CDR3 is 13 amino acids long. The J segment lost 2 bases and the V segment lost 9 bases, leaving 4 bases of the junction unmatched. Germline assignment: CDR1 SNHLY and CDR2 FYNNEI. CDR3 DNA: TGTGCCAGTGAAGACAGGGGGAACTATGGCTACACCTTC. Translated, it gives CASEDRGNYGYTF.

The chain carries TRBV10-2 and TRBJ2-1, with TRBD2 identical over 11 bases. The CDR3 length is 17 residues. The germline CDR1 and CDR2 sequences are WSHSY and SAAADI. Trimming at V came to 6 bases and at J to 3 bases, leaving 10 bases not matched to a gene. The CDR3 DNA follows: TGCGCCAGCAGCGGGTCGGCTACTAGCGGGAGCTACAATGAGCAGTTCTTC. Translation: CASSGSATSGSYNEQFF.

This clone was found a few times. This chain joins TRBV7-2 and TRBJ1-2, with D uncertain. The CDR3 extends over 12 amino acids. Trimming took off 2 bases at V and 8 bases at J, with 9 bases between the two ends. Germline V lookup: CDR1 SGHTA, CDR2 FQGNSA. CDR3 in amino acids: CASSLREAGYTF. CDR3 nucleotide sequence: TGTGCCAGCAGCTTAAGAGAGGCGGGCTACACCTTC.

This clone appeared a single time. The V gene is TRBV30, the J gene TRBJ2-7; D unresolved. The CDR3 sequence is 15 residues long. The V gene's germline CDR1 is GTSNPN and CDR2 SVGIG (reference sequence). V lost 2 bases to trimming and J lost 5 bases, with 19 bases between them. The CDR3 sequence: CAWSRDGLVFHEQYF. CDR3 in DNA: TGTGCCTGGAGTCGAGATGGGCTGGTGTTCCACGAGCAGTACTTC.

This chain links TRBV29-1 with TRBJ2-7; 8 positions agree with TRBD1. V lost 5 bases and J lost 0; bases outside the gene matches: 6. CDR3 length equals 14 residues. In germline, CDR1 is SQVTM, CDR2 ANQGSEA. The CDR3 DNA sequence: TGCAGCGTTCCGGGGGACAGGAGCTCCTACGAGCAGTACTTC. This translates into CSVPGDRSSYEQYF.

This clone was seen once. The J gene is TRBJ1-4, the V gene TRBV5-8; the D gene is possibly TRBD1 (5 bases). CDR3 length: 15 amino acids. V lost 4 bases to trimming and J lost 7 bases, with 17 bases between them. Germline V gene data show CDR1 as SGHTS and CDR2 as YDEGEE. The CDR3 protein is CASSPPAGLGEKLFF. The CDR3 DNA follows: TGTGCCAGCAGCCCGCCGGCGGGGCTGGGTGAAAAACTGTTTTTT.

About this clone: The junction departs from germline at one end; a sequencing error may be responsible. V usage is TRBV2 and J usage is TRBJ2-4, with D perhaps TRBD1 (5 bases). Germline-derived CDR1 and CDR2 are SNHLY and FYNNEI. The CDR3 has 15 amino acids. The CDR3 protein is CASREETVAKNIQYF. CDR3 DNA: TGTGCCAGCAGGGAAGAGACAGTAGCCAAAAACATTCAGTACTTC.

There are a few counts of this clone. This chain uses TRBV18 with TRBJ1-1; tentative D call: TRBD1 (6 bases). Germline lookup yields CDR1 KGHSH and CDR2 LQKENI. Trimming took off 6 bases at V and 5 bases at J, with 13 bases between the two ends. This CDR3 region has 13 residues. CDR3 amino acids: CASSNSGETEAFF. The DNA for the CDR3 is TGTGCCAGCTCCAACTCAGGGGAAACTGAAGCTTTCTTT.

This chain uses TRBV28 with TRBJ2-1, with TRBD1 matching over 8 bases. CDR1 is MDHEN and CDR2 is SYDVKM in the germline V gene. The CDR3 is 15 residues long. Unmatched junction bases numbered 2, after V lost 4 bases and J lost 0 bases. CDR3 residues: CASSSDRDSYNEQFF. CDR3 nucleotides: TGTGCCAGCAGTTCGGACAGGGACTCCTACAATGAGCAGTTCTTC.

The V and J genes are TRBV19 and TRBJ2-2; 8 nucleotides agree with TRBD2. CDR3 size: 15 residues. The V gene's germline CDR1 is LNHDA and CDR2 SQIVND (reference sequence). V lost 2 bases and J lost 4; bases outside the gene matches: 3. In DNA, the CDR3 is TGTGCCAGTAGTATAAGCGGGGGCGGCACCGGGGAGCTGTTTTTT. It codes for CASSISGGGTGELFF.

The chain combines TRBV19 with TRBJ1-2; tentatively, D is TRBD1 (5 bases). The CDR3 is 12 amino acids. Germline assignment: CDR1 LNHDA and CDR2 SQIVND (reference sequence). V shed 4 bases and J shed 5 bases, with 8 bases lying between them. CDR3 sequence (DNA): TGTGCCAGTAGTACAGGGAGGTATGGCTACACCTTC. Its translation is CASSTGRYGYTF.

This clone was seen a few times. The chain recombines TRBV2 with TRBJ2-5; tentatively, D is TRBD2 (6 bases). CDR1 and CDR2 from the germline V gene are SNHLY and FYNNEI. V was clipped by 7 bases and J by 5 bases, with 14 bases between them. CDR3 length: 13 amino acids. CDR3: CASNPGVRETQYF. CDR3 nucleotide sequence: TGTGCCAGCAACCCGGGGGTCAGGGAGACCCAGTACTTC.

The chain links TRBV7-9 to TRBJ1-6; D remains ambiguous. From germline, CDR1 is SEHNR and CDR2 FQNEAQ (reference sequence). The CDR3 runs to 15 residues. V shed 4 bases and J shed 5 bases, with 12 bases lying between them. This CDR3 reads CASSSSGIDNSPLHF. CDR3 nucleotides: TGTGCCAGCAGCTCCTCCGGGATCGATAATTCACCCCTCCACTTT. Full variable domain (outside the CDR3, taken from reference TRBV7-9 and TRBJ1-6): DTGVSQNPRHKITKRGQNVTFRCDPISEHNRLYWYRQTLGQGPEFLTYFQNEAQLEKSRLLSDRFSAERPKGSFSTLEIQRTEQGDSAMYLCASSSSGIDNSPLHFGNGTRLTVT.

This chain connects TRBV6-6 to TRBJ1-6; 10 bases map to TRBD1. The CDR3 sequence is 15 residues long. Germline CDR1 reads MNHNY; CDR2 reads SVGAGI (reference sequence). The trim removed 6 bases at V and 7 bases at J, leaving 6 bases unmatched. This CDR3 is CASRRRTGGNSPLHF. CDR3 DNA sequence: TGTGCCAGCAGAAGGAGGACAGGGGGGAATTCACCCCTCCACTTT.

The V call is TRBV9, the J call TRBJ1-4, with 7 bases aligning to TRBD1. J was trimmed by 6 bases and V by 4 bases; bases with no gene match: 9. CDR1 and CDR2 from the germline V gene are SGDLS and YYNGEE. This CDR3 region has 15 residues. The CDR3 reads CASSSLGGEDEKLFF. The CDR3 DNA reads as TGTGCCAGCAGCTCACTAGGGGGCGAGGATGAAAAACTGTTTTTT.

CDR3 nucleotides: TGCAGCGTTGCCCCCCGGGACAGGGGAGGAGAACTGTTTTTT. It codes for CSVAPRDRGGELFF. This chain uses TRBV29-1 with TRBJ1-4, with TRBD1 matching 10 bases. Unmatched junction bases numbered 11, after V lost 4 bases and J lost 12 bases. Germline CDR1 is SQVTM and CDR2 is ANQGSEA. The CDR3 spans 14 residues.